This T cell receptor (beta chain) was obtained from a study of cytomegalovirus exposure and HLA in healthy donors. The study drew the donors from its roughly 130-subject validation cohort, separate from the approximately 700-subject first cohort. Trimming took 5 bases from V and 4 from J; bases not matched to a gene: 4. Germline lookup yields CDR1 SQVTM and CDR2 ANQGSEA. The CDR3 contains 13 residues. Libraries were prepared by immunoSEQ multiplex PCR; TCRdb keeps only in-frame clonotypes and omits some of them. This table has about 400,000 clones, 75% to 90% appearing once. The sequence derives from a woman younger than 30 in good health and CMV-seronegative. Sequencing input: PBMCs. This sequence joins TRBV29-1 and TRBJ1-4, with 7 nucleotides matching TRBD1. Here the CDR3 reads CSVIRDSNEKLFF. The CDR3 region has the DNA TGCAGCGTTATCCGGGACAGTAATGAAAAACTGTTTTTT.